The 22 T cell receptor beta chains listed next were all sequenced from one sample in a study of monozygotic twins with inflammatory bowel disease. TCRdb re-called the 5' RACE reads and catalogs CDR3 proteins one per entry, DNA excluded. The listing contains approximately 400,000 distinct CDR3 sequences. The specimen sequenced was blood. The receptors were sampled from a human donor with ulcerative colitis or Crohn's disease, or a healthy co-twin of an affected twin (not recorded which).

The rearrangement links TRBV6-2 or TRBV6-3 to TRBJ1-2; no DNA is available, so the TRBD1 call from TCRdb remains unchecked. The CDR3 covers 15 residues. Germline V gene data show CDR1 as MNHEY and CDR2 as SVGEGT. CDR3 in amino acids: CASTPQGVRTYGYTF.

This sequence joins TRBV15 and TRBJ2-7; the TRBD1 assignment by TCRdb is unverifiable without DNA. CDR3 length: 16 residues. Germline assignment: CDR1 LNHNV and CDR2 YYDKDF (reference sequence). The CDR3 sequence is CATSRGLGRDHDEQYF. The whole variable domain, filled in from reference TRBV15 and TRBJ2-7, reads DAMVIQNPRYQVTQFGKPVTLSCSQTLNHNVMYWYQQKSSQAPKLLFHYYDKDFNNEADTPDNFQSRRPNTSFCFLDIRSPGLGDTAMYLCATSRGLGRDHDEQYFGPGTRLTVT.

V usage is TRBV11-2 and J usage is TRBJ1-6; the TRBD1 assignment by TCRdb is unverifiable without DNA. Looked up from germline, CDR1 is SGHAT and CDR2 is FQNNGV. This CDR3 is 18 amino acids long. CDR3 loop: CASSPRPIGQGANSPLHF.

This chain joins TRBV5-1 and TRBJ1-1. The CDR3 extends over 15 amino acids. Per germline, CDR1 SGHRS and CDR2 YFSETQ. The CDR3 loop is CASSSNNIMNTEAFF.

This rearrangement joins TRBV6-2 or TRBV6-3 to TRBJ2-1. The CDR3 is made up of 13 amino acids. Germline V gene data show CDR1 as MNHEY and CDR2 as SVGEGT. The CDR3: CASSYYSNNEQFF.

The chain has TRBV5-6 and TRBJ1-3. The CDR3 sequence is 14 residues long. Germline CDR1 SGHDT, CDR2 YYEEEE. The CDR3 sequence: CASSFGGLRNTIYF.

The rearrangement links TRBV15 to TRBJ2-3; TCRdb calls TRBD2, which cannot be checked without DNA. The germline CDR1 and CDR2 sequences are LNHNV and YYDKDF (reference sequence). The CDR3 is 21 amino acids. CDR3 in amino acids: CATSRDPGPEVAGGPTDTQYF.

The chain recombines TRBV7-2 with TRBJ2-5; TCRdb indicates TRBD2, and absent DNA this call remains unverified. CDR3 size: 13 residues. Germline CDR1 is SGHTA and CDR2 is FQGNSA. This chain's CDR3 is CASSLWELETQYF. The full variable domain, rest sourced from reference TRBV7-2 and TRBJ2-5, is GAGVSQSPSNKVTEKGKDVELRCDPISGHTALYWYRQSLGQGLEFLIYFQGNSAPDKSGLPSDRFSAERTGGSVSTLTIQRTQQEDSAVYLCASSLWELETQYFGPGTRLLVL.

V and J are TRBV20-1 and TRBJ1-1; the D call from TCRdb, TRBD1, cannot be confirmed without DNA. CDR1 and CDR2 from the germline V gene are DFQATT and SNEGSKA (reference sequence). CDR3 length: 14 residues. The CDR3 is CSAKAGQGIAEAFF.

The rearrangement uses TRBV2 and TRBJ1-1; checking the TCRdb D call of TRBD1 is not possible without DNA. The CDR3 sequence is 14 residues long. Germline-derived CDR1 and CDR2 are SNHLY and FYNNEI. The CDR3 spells CASLLGTANTEAFF.

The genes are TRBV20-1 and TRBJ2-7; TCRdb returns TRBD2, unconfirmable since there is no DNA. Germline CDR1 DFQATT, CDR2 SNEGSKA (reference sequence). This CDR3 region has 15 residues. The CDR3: CSARGASGSSYEQYF.

CDR3 protein: CASSYGTGGGQPQHF. The chain combines TRBV5-1 with TRBJ1-5; there is no DNA to check the TCRdb D call of TRBD1. This CDR3 contains 15 residues. From germline, CDR1 is SGHRS and CDR2 YFSETQ.

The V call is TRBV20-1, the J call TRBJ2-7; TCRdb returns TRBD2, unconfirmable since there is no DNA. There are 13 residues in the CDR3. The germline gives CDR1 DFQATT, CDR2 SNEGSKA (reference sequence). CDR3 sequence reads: CSARRGGTYEQYF.

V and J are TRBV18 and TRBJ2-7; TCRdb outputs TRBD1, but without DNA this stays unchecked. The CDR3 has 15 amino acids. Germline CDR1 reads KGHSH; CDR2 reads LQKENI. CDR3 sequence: CASSPTTYPLYEQYF.

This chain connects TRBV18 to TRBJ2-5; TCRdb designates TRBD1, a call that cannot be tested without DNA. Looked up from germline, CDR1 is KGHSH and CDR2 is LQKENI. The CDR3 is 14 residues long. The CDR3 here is CASSPGGQVETQYF.

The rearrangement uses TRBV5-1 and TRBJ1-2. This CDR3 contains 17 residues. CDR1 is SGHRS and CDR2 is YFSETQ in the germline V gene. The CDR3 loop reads CASSLWVDTAPNYGYTF.

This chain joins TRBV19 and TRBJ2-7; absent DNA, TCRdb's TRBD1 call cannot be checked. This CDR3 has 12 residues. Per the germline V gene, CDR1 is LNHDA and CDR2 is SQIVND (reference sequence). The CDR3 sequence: CASSGDRGEQYF.

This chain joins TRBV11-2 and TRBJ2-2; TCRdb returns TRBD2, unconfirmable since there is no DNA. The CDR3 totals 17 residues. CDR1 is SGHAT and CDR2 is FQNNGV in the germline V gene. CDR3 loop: CASSPGDSARNTGELFF. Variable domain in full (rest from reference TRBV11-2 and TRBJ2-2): EAGVAQSPRYKIIEKRQSVAFWCNPISGHATLYWYQQILGQGPKLLIQFQNNGVVDDSQLPKDRFSAERLKGVDSTLKIQPAKLEDSAVYLCASSPGDSARNTGELFFGEGSRLTVL.

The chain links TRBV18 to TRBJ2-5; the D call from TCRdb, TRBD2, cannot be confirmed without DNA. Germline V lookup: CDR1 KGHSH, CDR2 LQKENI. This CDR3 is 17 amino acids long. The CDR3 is CASSPRTSGGGQETQYF.

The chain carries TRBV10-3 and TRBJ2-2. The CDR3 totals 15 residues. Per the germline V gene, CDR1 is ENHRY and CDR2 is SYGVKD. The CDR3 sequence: CASWQPRRATGELFF.

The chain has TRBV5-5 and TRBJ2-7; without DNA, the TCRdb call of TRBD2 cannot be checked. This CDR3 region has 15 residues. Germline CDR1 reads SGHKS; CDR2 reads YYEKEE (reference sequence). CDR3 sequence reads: CASSVGAPARYEQYF.

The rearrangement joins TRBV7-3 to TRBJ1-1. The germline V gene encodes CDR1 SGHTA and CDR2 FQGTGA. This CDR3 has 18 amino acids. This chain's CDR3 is CASSLIGVSAGRDTEAFF.